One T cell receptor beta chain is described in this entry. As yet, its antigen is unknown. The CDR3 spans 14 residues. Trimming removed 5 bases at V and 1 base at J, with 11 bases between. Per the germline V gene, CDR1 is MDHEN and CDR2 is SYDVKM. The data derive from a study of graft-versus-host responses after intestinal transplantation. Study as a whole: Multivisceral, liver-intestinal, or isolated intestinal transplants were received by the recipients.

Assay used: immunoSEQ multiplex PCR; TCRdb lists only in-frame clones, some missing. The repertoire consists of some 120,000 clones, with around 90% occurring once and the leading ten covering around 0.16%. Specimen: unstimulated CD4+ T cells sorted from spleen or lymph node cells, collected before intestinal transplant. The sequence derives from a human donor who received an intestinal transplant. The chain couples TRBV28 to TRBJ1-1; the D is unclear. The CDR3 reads CASSLWLRNTEAFF. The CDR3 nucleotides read TGTGCCAGCAGTCTCTGGTTGAGGAACACTGAAGCTTTCTTT.